The entry below describes one T cell receptor beta chain. Patients in Seattle were enrolled during active infection, then followed longitudinally. The CDR3 runs 15 residues. Trimming left V 5 bases short and J 0 bases short, with 14 bases between. In germline, CDR1 is MDHEN, CDR2 SYDVKM. This specimen belongs to a study of blood T cell repertoires in COVID-19. Study-wide context: Spain, Italy and the United States supplied samples that represented acute and convalescent COVID-19.

In the original workflow: Amplifying reference gene primers gave estimates of nucleated cell counts. Here immunoSEQ multiplex PCR was the method, and the copy in TCRdb shows in-frame clones only, minus some. V, J and clone size were drawn from that table, and D and trimming were deduced from the DNA. The data show 300,000 to 350,000 clones, almost 90% seen once. Sequencing used peripheral blood. This receptor was identified in a woman aged 30 to 39 with COVID-19, enrolled during active disease. V gene TRBV28 combines with J gene TRBJ2-7, with D perhaps TRBD1 (6 bases). The CDR3 DNA reads TGTGCCAGCAGTCCGCTCGACAGGAGCTCCTACGAGCAGTACTTC. It yields the protein CASSPLDRSSYEQYF.